A selection of T cell receptor beta chains follows, all from one sample in a study of CD8+CD57+ T cells in acquired aplastic anemia. TCRdb ran MiXCR on the reads and lists one entry per CDR3 protein. This table holds 150,000 to 180,000 distinct CDR3 sequences, about 48% found once. Sequenced: sorted CD4+, CD8+, or CD8+CD57+ T cells (not recorded which) from PBMCs. Receptors were obtained from a human donor with aplastic anemia. Each CDR3 is given with its conserved first and last residue. D genes are given only for firm matches. Not every row has a clone size; where given, it reads once, few, many or a size class.

TGTGCCAGTAGTGGTAGTCCAACCTACGAGCAGTACTTC CASSGSPTYEQYF 13 many TRBJ2-7 TRBV19 .
TGTGCCACCAGCCAACGACAGGGAGGGACTGAAGCTTTCTTT CATSQRQGGTEAFF 14 few TRBJ1-1 TRBV15 TRBD1
TGTGCCAGTAGTACCCACGGGGCGGGGGGGCTCAATGAGCAGTTCTTC CASSTHGAGGLNEQFF 16 . TRBJ2-1 TRBV19 TRBD2
TGCGCCAGCAGAGCCGGGACAGTCTACGAGCAGTACTTC CASRAGTVYEQYF 13 many TRBJ2-7 TRBV10-2 TRBD1
TGTGCCAGTAGCGGTCTGTCAGGACTCTATGGCTACACCTTC CASSGLSGLYGYTF 14 . TRBJ1-2 TRBV19 .
TGTGCCAGCTCACCTTCAGAGAACCAAGAGACCCAGTACTTC CASSPSENQETQYF 14 few TRBJ2-5 TRBV18 .
TGTGCCAGCAGCTTTTTGGGAGCCACGAGTTTTTCTAGCACAGATACGCAGTATTTT CASSFLGATSFSSTDTQYF 19 . TRBJ2-3 TRBV11-1 .
TGCAGTGCTAGAGTTAGTCTCGGGACCCAGTACTTC CSARVSLGTQYF 12 few TRBJ2-5 TRBV20-1 .
TGTGCCAGCAGTTCGGGACAGGGCGATGGCTACACCTTC CASSSGQGDGYTF 13 . TRBJ1-2 TRBV27 TRBD1
TGTGCCATCAGGGAGCGCGGAGGTCTTAATCACGAGCAGTACTTC CAIRERGGLNHEQYF 15 few TRBJ2-7 TRBV10-3 .
TGTGCCAGCAGTGAATATCCCGTCTCTGAAGCTTTCTTT CASSEYPVSEAFF 13 . TRBJ1-1 TRBV25-1 .
TGCAGTGCTACCACAGGGGAGACCCAGTACTTC CSATTGETQYF 11 . TRBJ2-5 TRBV20-1 .
TGTGCCACCAGCAGAACAGGGACTCAGCCCCAGCATTTT CATSRTGTQPQHF 13 . TRBJ1-5 TRBV15 .
TGCGCCAGCAGTAGCGGGGGGGGCGCCTACAATGAGCAGTTCTTC CASSSGGGAYNEQFF 15 . TRBJ2-1 TRBV5-1 TRBD2
TGTGCCAGCAGCCTGGGACAAGATGAAGCTTTCTTT CASSLGQDEAFF 12 . TRBJ1-1 TRBV7-2 .
TGTGCCAGCAGCTTAGAAGCTGATGAAAAACTGTTTTTT CASSLEADEKLFF 13 . TRBJ1-4 TRBV7-6 .
TGCAGCGTTGTTCGGGGGAACAATGAGCAGTTCTTC CSVVRGNNEQFF 12 many TRBJ2-1 TRBV29-1 .
TGTGCCAGCAGGCCGACAGGGCCCTACGAGCAGTACTTC CASRPTGPYEQYF 13 few TRBJ2-7 TRBV2 TRBD1
TGTGCCAGCAACCCCAGGGGCACTAGCACAGATACGCAGTATTTT CASNPRGTSTDTQYF 15 many TRBJ2-3 TRBV7-3 .
TGCAGTGCTAGAGTTCCGGGACTAGCGGGAGGGAGGGCCTACAATGAGCAGTTCTTC CSARVPGLAGGRAYNEQFF 19 . TRBJ2-1 TRBV20-1 TRBD2
TGTGCCAGCAGTTTCCGCCAAGACAACAGGAACACTGAAGCTTTCTTT CASSFRQDNRNTEAFF 16 many TRBJ1-1 TRBV27 .
TGTGCCAGCAGTTGGATCACAGGCAAAGGGGACTACGAGCAGTACTTC CASSWITGKGDYEQYF 16 many TRBJ2-7 TRBV6-5 .
TGTGCCAGCAGTGCGCGCAGGCAAGAGACCCAGTACTTC CASSARRQETQYF 13 . TRBJ2-5 TRBV7-7 .
TGTGCCAGCAGCCGGTACGGGGCTAGCGGGAGAAGTCGTAACGAGCAGTATTTT CASSRYGASGRSRNEQYF 18 . TRBJ2-3 TRBV14 TRBD2
TGTGCCACCAGCAGAGAGAGGAACGGGCCCAATGAGCAGTTCTTC CATSRERNGPNEQFF 15 . TRBJ2-1 TRBV15 .
TGTGCCAGGAGCGAGGGGAGCGGGGGCTCATACGAGCAGTACTTC CARSEGSGGSYEQYF 15 once TRBJ2-7 TRBV2 TRBD2
TGTGCCAGTAGTATCGGGGATACTGGCACTGAAGCTTTCTTT CASSIGDTGTEAFF 14 . TRBJ1-1 TRBV19 .
TGTGCCACCAGTGATTCGACAGGCCCTTCGGTCTTC CATSDSTGPSVF 12 once TRBJ2-1 TRBV24-1 .
TGCAGCGCTGAGGGCGCGTCCTACGAGCAGTACTTC CSAEGASYEQYF 12 . TRBJ2-7 TRBV29-1 .
TGTGCCAGCAGCCCGATGGGGAACACTGAAGCTTTCTTT CASSPMGNTEAFF 13 many TRBJ1-1 TRBV4-2 .
TGTGCCGGTAGCGTAGGCGGCTCTGGGGCCAACGTCCTGACTTTC CAGSVGGSGANVLTF 15 . TRBJ2-6 TRBV9 .
TGTGCCAGCAGTGAATATGGAGGAGTGAACACTGAAGCTTTCTTT CASSEYGGVNTEAFF 15 many TRBJ1-1 TRBV25-1 .
TGCAGTGCTAGAGACCCGGGTTCATATGACTACACCTTC CSARDPGSYDYTF 13 . TRBJ1-2 TRBV20-1 .
TGTGCCAGCAGTCCGTCCGCGCCCACACGTACGCAGTATTTT CASSPSAPTRTQYF 14 once TRBJ2-3 TRBV7-8 .
TGCGCCAGCAGCTTGCTACCCGGGACAGACACTCACTACGAGCAGTACTTC CASSLLPGTDTHYEQYF 17 . TRBJ2-7 TRBV5-1 TRBD1
TGCAGCGCTACTAGACCGGGTGGGAAGCAGTACTTC CSATRPGGKQYF 12 . TRBJ2-7 TRBV20-1 .
TGTGCCAGCAGCTGGGGGACAGGTGGTTCACCCCTCCACTTT CASSWGTGGSPLHF 14 . TRBJ1-6 TRBV5-6 TRBD1
TGTGCCAGTTCAGGGGAGTGGGAGCAGTACTTC CASSGEWEQYF 11 . TRBJ2-7 TRBV7-9 .
TGCAGTGCTAGAAACATCGCACCCGGAAACACCATATATTTT CSARNIAPGNTIYF 14 many TRBJ1-3 TRBV20-1 .
TGCAGCGTCAAAGGGCCGGGCCCAGCCGGGGAGCTGTTTTTT CSVKGPGPAGELFF 14 once TRBJ2-2 TRBV29-1 .
TGTGCCAGCACCTCGGGACGGGAGGCCTACGAGCAGTACTTC CASTSGREAYEQYF 14 . TRBJ2-7 TRBV10-3 TRBD2
TGTGCCAGCAGCTTAGAACCTAGAATAGAGACCCAGTACTTC CASSLEPRIETQYF 14 many TRBJ2-5 TRBV11-2 .
TGTGCCAGCAGTTTCCAGACATCTGAAGCTTTCTTT CASSFQTSEAFF 12 . TRBJ1-1 TRBV12-3/TRBV12-4 .
TGTGCCACCAGTGACGCCAGGGGATCGGGGGAGACCCAGTACTTC CATSDARGSGETQYF 15 . TRBJ2-5 TRBV24-1 .
TGTGCCAGCAGCGTAGCCGGACAGGAGCAGTACTTC CASSVAGQEQYF 12 . TRBJ2-7 TRBV9 .
TGTGCCAGCAGCCGGTCGAGCTCTGGGGCCAACGTCCTGACTTTC CASSRSSSGANVLTF 15 many TRBJ2-6 TRBV6-4 .
TGCGCCAGCAGCCAAGGGGGGGGCAACGAGCAGTACTTC CASSQGGGNEQYF 13 . TRBJ2-7 TRBV4-3 .
TGTGCCAGTGACGGTCCGTGGGGAAGCAATCAGCCCCAGCATTTT CASDGPWGSNQPQHF 15 many TRBJ1-5 TRBV19 .
TGTGCCAGCAGCCTCGAGAATCAGCCCCAGCATTTT CASSLENQPQHF 12 few TRBJ1-5 TRBV7-2 .
TGTGCCAGCAGTTCCCCTCAGGGGGGTGGCTACACCTTC CASSSPQGGGYTF 13 many TRBJ1-2 TRBV12-3/TRBV12-4 TRBD1
TGCGCCAGCAGCTTCAAAGCGGGCTACGAGCAGTACTTC CASSFKAGYEQYF 13 . TRBJ2-7 TRBV5-1 .
TGTGCCAGCAGCTCTTCCGGGACAGTGCTGGGGACTGAAGCTTTCTTT CASSSSGTVLGTEAFF 16 . TRBJ1-1 TRBV11-2 TRBD1
TGTGCCAGCTCGGATCTCCGGAACACTGAAGCTTTCTTT CASSDLRNTEAFF 13 . TRBJ1-1 TRBV12-3/TRBV12-4 .
TGTGCCAGCAGTGAGGGCCTCAGCTCCTATAACTCACCCCTCCACTTT CASSEGLSSYNSPLHF 16 . TRBJ1-6 TRBV6-2/TRBV6-3 .
TGCAGCGTTGCCGGTAGACAGGGGGGGGATGAAAAACTGTTTTTT CSVAGRQGGDEKLFF 15 . TRBJ1-4 TRBV29-1 TRBD1
TGTGCCAGCAGTGAGGGACAGCCCACAGATACGCAGTATTTT CASSEGQPTDTQYF 14 few TRBJ2-3 TRBV2 TRBD1
TGCGCCAGCAACGAGGCCCCAAGCTCTGGAAACACCATATATTTT CASNEAPSSGNTIYF 15 . TRBJ1-3 TRBV4-1 .
TGTGCCAGCAGTTCCGGGGTGAACACTGGAGCTTTCTTT CASSSGVNTGAFF 13 . TRBJ1-1 TRBV27 .
TGCGCCAGCAGCTTGGTAGGACAGGGAGAAACTGAAGCTTTCTTT CASSLVGQGETEAFF 15 . TRBJ1-1 TRBV5-1 TRBD1